This is a list of T cell receptor beta chains from one sample in a study of CD4 and CD8 cells across lung adenocarcinoma regions. TCRdb independently ran MiXCR on the PCR reads; one entry per CDR3 protein. The sample holds about 20,000 distinct CDR3 sequences, 54% seen once. The sequencing sample was made of CD8+ T cells from the center of a lung tumor. The source of these receptors is a female donor with lung adenocarcinoma. The CD4 and CD8 labels of this study may be unreliable. CDR3s include the opening cysteine and the closing phenylalanine or tryptophan. A D gene is named only where the DNA matches it firmly. Expanded clones get a size class; other rows say once, few or many, or leave the size out.

>TRBV12-5|few|TRBJ2-2|NA
TGTGCTAGTGGCTATCTACTAAGTCTGGGAGGCGGGGAGCTGTTTTTT
CASGYLLSLGGGELFF
>TRBV25-1|medium-sized|TRBJ2-1|NA
TGTGCCAGCAGTGGGGCTAGCTTCAATGAGCAGTTCTTC
CASSGASFNEQFF
>TRBV4-1|NA|TRBJ2-7|TRBD2
TGCGCCAGCAGCCACTCTTTAAGGCGGGAGGGCCGCGAGCAGTACTTC
CASSHSLRREGREQYF
>TRBV10-2|medium-sized|TRBJ2-5|TRBD2
TGCGCCAGCAATCCGGGACTAGCGGGACGAGAGACCCAGTACTTC
CASNPGLAGRETQYF
>TRBV25-1|NA|TRBJ2-3|NA
TGTGCCAGCGGGAGGTCTGACACAGGTACGCAGTTTTTT
CASGRSDTGTQFF
>TRBV14|many|TRBJ2-3|NA
TGTGCCAGCAGCCTCATAGTCGGTTCCACAGATACGCAGTATTTT
CASSLIVGSTDTQYF
>TRBV27|many|TRBJ2-5|NA
TGTGCCAGCAGTTTACAAATTGGCGGCTCGGGGACCCAGTACTTC
CASSLQIGGSGTQYF
>TRBV23-1|few|TRBJ1-1|NA
TGCGCCAGCACAAACCGCGGGTCATTGAACACTGAAGCTTTCTTT
CASTNRGSLNTEAFF
>TRBV10-2|NA|TRBJ2-7|NA
TGCGCCATCAGGCCAGGGGCGGACAACGAGCAGTACTTC
CAIRPGADNEQYF
>TRBV7-3|NA|TRBJ2-7|NA
TGTGCCAGCTACGGGACGTCTAGCTCCTACGAGCAGTACTTC
CASYGTSSSYEQYF
>TRBV10-1|NA|TRBJ2-7|NA
TGCGCCAGCAGTGAGGGACACTCCTACGAGCAGTACTTC
CASSEGHSYEQYF
>TRBV6-1|NA|TRBJ2-3|TRBD2
TGTGCCAGCAGCGGACTAGCGGGAAGCACCGGTGAGCAGTTTTTT
CASSGLAGSTGEQFF
>TRBV10-3|medium-sized|TRBJ1-2|TRBD1
TGTGCCATCAGTGAACAGACAGGGGGTTATGGCTACACCTTC
CAISEQTGGYGYTF
>TRBV11-2|medium-sized|TRBJ2-3|TRBD2
TGTGCCAGCAGCAGACTAGCGGGAGGGGCAGATACGCAGTATTTT
CASSRLAGGADTQYF
>TRBV10-2|large|TRBJ2-1|TRBD2
TGCGCCAGCAGTGATCGGACTAGCGGAGGACAGTACAATGAGCAGTTCTTC
CASSDRTSGGQYNEQFF
>TRBV6-1|medium-sized|TRBJ2-1|TRBD2
TGTGCCAGCAGTGAATGGGGACTAGCGGGAGGCGTTGGGAATGAGCAGTTCTTC
CASSEWGLAGGVGNEQFF
>TRBV7-2|NA|TRBJ2-5|TRBD1
TGTGCCAGCAGCTTAGTATCGACAGGGGATTGGGAGACCCAGTACTTC
CASSLVSTGDWETQYF
>TRBV27|NA|TRBJ2-3|NA
TGTGCCAGCAGGAGGAGAGCGCGTGTGTCGGATACCCAGTATTTT
CASRRRARVSDTQYF
>TRBV5-3|many|TRBJ2-5|TRBD1
TGTGCCAGAAGCCCCCCCGACAGGGCTAAACCCCCACAAGAGACCCAGTACTTC
CARSPPDRAKPPQETQYF
>TRBV27|medium-sized|TRBJ2-5|NA
TGTGCCAGCAAAGAAGGGAACCAAGAGACCCAGTACTTC
CASKEGNQETQYF
>TRBV6-1|NA|TRBJ2-3|TRBD2
TGTGCCAGCAAGGGACTAGGGGCTCGGGGCACAGATACGCAGTATTTT
CASKGLGARGTDTQYF
>TRBV27|NA|TRBJ2-5|NA
TGTGCGGGCAGTGGGGCAACTGGCAAAGAGACGCAGTACTTC
CAGSGATGKETQYF
>TRBV4-1|NA|TRBJ2-5|NA
TGCGCCAGTCAGAAAGGGGGGGCGCCGTGGGCCTACGTCCAGTACTTC
CASQKGGAPWAYVQYF
>TRBV11-2|few|TRBJ2-2|NA
TGTGCCAGCAGCTCCGGCCCAGCCACCGGGGAGCTGTTTTTT
CASSSGPATGELFF